Presented here are 19 T cell receptor beta chains from one specimen sequenced in a study of STAT5B mutations in CD4+ large granular lymphocyte leukemia (dated by TCRdb to 2022 to 2024). The library was obtained by the immunoSEQ multiplex PCR assay. Drawn from immuneACCESS, this table holds only the in-frame rearrangements with V and J called that TCRdb kept. Clones are partly lost; checked studies trace under half to an unresolved V gene and leave the rest unexplained. The sample yields about 18,000 clones; 84% were counted once. About 13% of the sample belongs to the ten largest clones. The sequencing input was CD4+ T cells from blood buffy coats. These receptors were taken from a human donor in good health.

The genes are TRBV5-8 and TRBJ1-5; 8 bases fit TRBD1. The germline CDR1 and CDR2 sequences are SGHTS and YDEGEE. The J segment lost 6 bases and the V segment lost 4 bases, leaving 9 bases of the junction unmatched. The CDR3 length is 15 residues. The CDR3 loop reads CASSQGQGMGQPQHF. The CDR3 region has the DNA TGTGCCAGCAGCCAAGGACAGGGTATGGGTCAGCCCCAGCATTTT.

This chain uses TRBV5-6 with TRBJ1-2, with a tentative D call TRBD1 (5 bases). The CDR3 sequence is 13 residues long. Looked up from germline, CDR1 is SGHDT and CDR2 is YYEEEE. The V end was cut by 1 base, the J end by 5 bases, with 9 bases between. The CDR3 loop is CASSLSGGYGYTF. The CDR3 DNA is TGTGCCAGCAGCTTGTCTGGGGGGTATGGCTACACCTTC.

The chain couples TRBV20-1 to TRBJ2-1; D gene ambiguous. CDR1 DFQATT and CDR2 SNEGSKA come from the germline V gene (reference sequence). CDR3 length: 11 amino acids. V lost 3 bases and J lost 6, with 6 bases in between. The CDR3 DNA follows: TGCAGTGCTAGTAGGATCAATGAGCAGTTCTTC. Protein product: CSASRINEQFF.

The rearrangement links TRBV29-1 to TRBJ2-7, with D possibly TRBD1 on 5 matching bases. Per the germline V gene, CDR1 is SQVTM and CDR2 is ANQGSEA. Deletions cut 5 bases from V and 5 bases from J, with 13 bases between. The CDR3 has 12 residues. The CDR3 region has the DNA TGCAGCGTTTACAGGTCAACCGACGAGCAGTACTTC. Its translation: CSVYRSTDEQYF.

The genes are TRBV27 and TRBJ2-1, with D possibly matching TRBD2 (6 bases). Germline lookup yields CDR1 MNHEY and CDR2 SMNVEV (reference sequence). V lost 0 bases to trimming and J lost 9 bases, with 24 bases between them. The CDR3 consists of 18 residues. The CDR3 is CASSLSGGVGRRETEQFF. CDR3 nucleotides: TGTGCCAGCAGTTTATCTGGAGGGGTGGGGAGACGGGAGACTGAGCAGTTCTTC.

The chain employs TRBV4-1 and TRBJ1-2, with D perhaps matching TRBD1 (5 bases). The CDR3 is 15 amino acids. CDR1 and CDR2 from the germline V gene are MGHRA and YSYEKL. V gave up 1 base and J gave up 2 bases, with 11 bases separating them. For the CDR3, the DNA is TGCGCCAGCAGCCAAGCCTCACGACAGAACTATGGCTACACCTTC. The encoded protein is CASSQASRQNYGYTF.

This chain joins TRBV7-9 and TRBJ2-1; 10 nucleotides align to TRBD2. Trimming at V came to 6 bases and at J to 7 bases, leaving 9 bases not matched to a gene. This CDR3 is built from 15 residues. The germline gives CDR1 SEHNR, CDR2 FQNEAQ (reference sequence). The CDR3 nucleotides are TGTGCCAGCAGAACCTCTAGCGGGAGATTGAATGAGCAGTTCTTC. This sequence encodes CASRTSSGRLNEQFF.

This chain joins TRBV30 and TRBJ1-2; D uncertain. Germline lookup yields CDR1 GTSNPN and CDR2 SVGIG (reference sequence). The V gene lost 4 bases and the J gene lost 5 bases, with 14 bases spanning the gap. The CDR3 has 13 amino acids. The CDR3 sequence: CAWKAFEVYGYTF. Here the CDR3 DNA reads TGTGCCTGGAAAGCTTTCGAGGTATATGGCTACACCTTC.

This sequence joins TRBV30 and TRBJ1-6, with D possibly being TRBD1 (5 bases). Germline lookup yields CDR1 GTSNPN and CDR2 SVGIG (reference sequence). The ends were cut back, 2 bases at V and 3 bases at J, with 5 bases in the middle. CDR3 length: 13 amino acids. The CDR3 DNA sequence: TGTGCCTGGAGTCAGGGCTATAATTCACCCCTCCACTTT. Amino acid sequence: CAWSQGYNSPLHF.

The rearrangement uses TRBV6-4 and TRBJ2-6; the D is unclear. The V end was cut by 3 bases, the J end by 0 bases, with 6 bases between. The CDR3 is 15 amino acids. The V gene's germline CDR1 is MRHNA and CDR2 SNTAGT. The CDR3 region is CASSEQNSGANVLTF. Here the CDR3 DNA reads TGTGCCAGCAGTGAACAGAACTCTGGGGCCAACGTCCTGACTTTC.

V usage is TRBV29-1 and J usage is TRBJ1-2; TRBD1 matches 7 bases. V trimming: 4 bases; J trimming: 2 bases; junction bases outside the gene matches: 13. In germline, CDR1 is SQVTM, CDR2 ANQGSEA. The CDR3 runs to 16 residues. As DNA, the CDR3 is TGCAGCGTTGGGGGATCGGACAGGCGGTTGAACTATGGCTACACCTTC. This codes for CSVGGSDRRLNYGYTF.

This chain joins TRBV18 and TRBJ2-7, with 9 bases identical to TRBD2. Trimming at V came to 6 bases and at J to 3 bases, leaving 9 bases not matched to a gene. The CDR3 consists of 15 residues. The germline V gene has CDR1 KGHSH and CDR2 LQKENI. This CDR3 reads CASSPAAGGVYEQYF. The CDR3 coding sequence is TGTGCCAGCTCTCCCGCAGCGGGAGGCGTCTACGAGCAGTACTTC.

V is TRBV5-5 and J is TRBJ2-5; D ambiguous. CDR1 and CDR2 from the germline V gene are SGHKS and YYEKEE (reference sequence). V was pared by 4 bases and J by 5 bases, with 12 bases between. The CDR3 contains 13 residues. DNA of the CDR3: TGTGCCAGCAGCCCTGACGGGTGGGAGACCCAGTACTTC. Translation: CASSPDGWETQYF.

The chain couples TRBV19 to TRBJ1-2, with D hard to call. Germline CDR1 is LNHDA and CDR2 is SQIVND (reference sequence). The CDR3 totals 14 residues. V was trimmed by 5 bases and J by 5 bases, leaving 15 bases between them. CDR3 bases: TGTGCCAGTAGTTCACCCACCCGCCGGTATGGCTACACCTTC. Its translation is CASSSPTRRYGYTF.

This rearrangement joins TRBV10-3 to TRBJ2-7; 11 nucleotides agree with TRBD2. The CDR3 length is 15 residues. V trimming: 2 bases; J trimming: 5 bases; junction bases outside the gene matches: 5. Germline CDR1 ENHRY, CDR2 SYGVKD. The DNA of the CDR3 is TGTGCCATCAGTGAGCTGACTAGCGGGGCTAACGAGCAGTACTTC. Protein: CAISELTSGANEQYF.

V gene TRBV27 combines with J gene TRBJ2-7; D might be TRBD1 (6 bases). Germline loops: CDR1 MNHEY, CDR2 SMNVEV (reference sequence). V lost 2 bases and J 3 bases, leaving 20 bases between the germline ends. This CDR3 contains 17 residues. In DNA form, the CDR3 reads TGTGCCAGCAGTTTAAAGGGTCAGGGGCTAGGTGTCTACGAGCAGTACTTC. Translating it yields CASSLKGQGLGVYEQYF.

The chain combines TRBV6-1 with TRBJ1-5; D may be TRBD1 (6 bases). Germline V lookup: CDR1 MNHNS, CDR2 SASEGT. The germline V and J ends were trimmed by 1 base and 4 bases, with 11 bases remaining between them. The CDR3 loop spans 15 amino acids. This CDR3 reads CASSEVQGQNQPQHF. The CDR3 bases are TGTGCCAGCAGTGAAGTCCAGGGGCAGAATCAGCCCCAGCATTTT.

V is TRBV30 and J is TRBJ1-6; D possibly corresponds to TRBD1 (5 bases). The germline V gene has CDR1 GTSNPN and CDR2 SVGIG (reference sequence). The CDR3 extends over 17 amino acids. V dropped 3 bases and J dropped 9 bases, with 24 bases sitting between them. The CDR3 region has the DNA TGTGCCTGGAGCGGTCTTCGACCCGCGGCGGGGCTTTCACCCCTCCACTTT. This encodes CAWSGLRPAAGLSPLHF.

This clone was detected only a few times. This sequence joins TRBV5-5 and TRBJ1-2; 7 nucleotides line up with TRBD1. The CDR3 length is 15 residues. Germline V CDR1 and CDR2: SGHKS, YYEKEE (reference sequence). Germline trimming cut 3 bases from V and 0 bases from J; bases unmatched to any gene: 5. The CDR3 DNA sequence: TGTGCCAGCAGCTCCACCGGGACAGCTAACTATGGCTACACCTTC. Its protein is CASSSTGTANYGYTF.